Listed here is a single TCR beta chain. Terminally differentiated effector memory CD45RA+ cells were excluded by CCR7 positive selection of CD45RO-negative cells. The sample originates from a study of shared clonotypes between healthy human individuals. The assay was immunoSEQ multiplex PCR, and TCRdb's table has in-frame clones only and misses some. There are roughly 570,000 clones in the sample; 95% to 98% occur only once, and 0.3% lies in the top ten. The CDR3 totals 16 residues. Trimming cost V 6 bases and J 3 bases; bases outside gene matches: 7. Looked up from germline, CDR1 is SQVTM and CDR2 is ANQGSEA.

Sequenced input: naive CD8+ T cells sorted from blood. The sequence was collected from a man aged 30-40 years in good health. This rearrangement joins TRBV29-1 to TRBJ2-6; 11 bases are shared with TRBD1. The DNA for the CDR3 is TGCAGCGTCTCGGACAGGGGGCGATTTGGGGCCAACGTCCTGACTTTC. It translates to CSVSDRGRFGANVLTF.